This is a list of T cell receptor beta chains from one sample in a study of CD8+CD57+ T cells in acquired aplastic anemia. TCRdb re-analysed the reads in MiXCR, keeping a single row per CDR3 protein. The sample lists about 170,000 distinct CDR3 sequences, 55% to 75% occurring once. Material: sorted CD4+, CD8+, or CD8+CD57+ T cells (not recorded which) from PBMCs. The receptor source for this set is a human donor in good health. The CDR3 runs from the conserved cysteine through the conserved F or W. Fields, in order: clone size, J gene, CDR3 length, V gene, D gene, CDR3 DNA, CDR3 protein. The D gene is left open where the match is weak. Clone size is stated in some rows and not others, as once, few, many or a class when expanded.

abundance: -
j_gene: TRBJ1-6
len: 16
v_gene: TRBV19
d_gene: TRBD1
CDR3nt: TGTGCCAGTAACACCCCCGCGGGACAGCCGGATCCACCCCTCCACTTT
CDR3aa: CASNTPAGQPDPPLHF

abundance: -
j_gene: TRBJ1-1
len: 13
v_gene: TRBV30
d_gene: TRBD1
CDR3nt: TGTGCCTGGCGACAGGGGAGAAACACTGAAGCTTTCTTT
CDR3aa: CAWRQGRNTEAFF

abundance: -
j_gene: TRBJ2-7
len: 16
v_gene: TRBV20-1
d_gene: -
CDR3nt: TGCAGTGCTAGAGATCGTCCGGGGGACAGATCCTACGAGCAGTACTTC
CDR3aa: CSARDRPGDRSYEQYF

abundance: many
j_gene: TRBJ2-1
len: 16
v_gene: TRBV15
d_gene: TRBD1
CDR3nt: TGTGCCACCAGCAGCACCCGAGACAGGGGAAACAATGAGCAGTTCTTC
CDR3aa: CATSSTRDRGNNEQFF

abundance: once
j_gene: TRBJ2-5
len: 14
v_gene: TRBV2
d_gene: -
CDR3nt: TGTGCCAGCAGGTACAGGGATGGGCAAGAGACCCAGTACTTC
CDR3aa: CASRYRDGQETQYF

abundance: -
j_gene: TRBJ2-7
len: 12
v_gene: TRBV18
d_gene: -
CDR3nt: TGTGCCAGCTCATCACCTACCTACGAGCAGTACTTC
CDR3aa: CASSSPTYEQYF

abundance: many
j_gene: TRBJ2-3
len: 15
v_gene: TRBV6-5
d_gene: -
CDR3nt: TGTGCCAGCAGTGGGATAGGGGAGTCTGCAGATACGCAGTATTTT
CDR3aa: CASSGIGESADTQYF

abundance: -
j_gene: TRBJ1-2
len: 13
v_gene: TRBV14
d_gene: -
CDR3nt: TGTGCCAGCAGCGAAATGGTCTTGTATGGCTACACCTTC
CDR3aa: CASSEMVLYGYTF

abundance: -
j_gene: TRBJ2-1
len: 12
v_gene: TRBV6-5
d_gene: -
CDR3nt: TGTGCCAGCAGTTACTCGAGGACCGAGCAGTTCTTC
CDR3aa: CASSYSRTEQFF

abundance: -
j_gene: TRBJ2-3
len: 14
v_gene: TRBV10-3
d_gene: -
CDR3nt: TGTGCCATCAGTGGACAGCTACACACAGATACGCAGTATTTT
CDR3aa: CAISGQLHTDTQYF

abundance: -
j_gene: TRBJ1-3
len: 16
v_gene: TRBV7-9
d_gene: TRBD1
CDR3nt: TGTGCCAGCAGCGAAGCAGGGGGATTCTCTGGAAACACCATATATTTT
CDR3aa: CASSEAGGFSGNTIYF

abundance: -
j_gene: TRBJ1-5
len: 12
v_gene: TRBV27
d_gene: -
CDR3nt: TGTGCCAGCAGTTTTTCCGGTCAGCCCCAGCATTTT
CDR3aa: CASSFSGQPQHF

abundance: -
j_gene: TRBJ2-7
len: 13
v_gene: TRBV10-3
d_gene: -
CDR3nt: TGTGCCATCAGGGCCAGGGTAGACTACGAGCAGTACTTC
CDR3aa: CAIRARVDYEQYF

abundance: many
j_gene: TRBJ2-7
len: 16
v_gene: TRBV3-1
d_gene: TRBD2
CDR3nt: TGTGCCAGCAGCCAAGGGCTACCGGGACTAGCTTCCGAGCAGTACTTC
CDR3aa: CASSQGLPGLASEQYF

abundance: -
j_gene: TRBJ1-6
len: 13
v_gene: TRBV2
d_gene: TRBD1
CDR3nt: TGTGCCATCCAGGACAGGGGGAATTCACCCCTCCACTTT
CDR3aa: CAIQDRGNSPLHF

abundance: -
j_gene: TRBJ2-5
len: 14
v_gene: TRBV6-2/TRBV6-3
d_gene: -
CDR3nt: TGTGCCAGCAGTGACCTAGGGGGAAGAGAGACCCAGTACTTC
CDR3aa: CASSDLGGRETQYF

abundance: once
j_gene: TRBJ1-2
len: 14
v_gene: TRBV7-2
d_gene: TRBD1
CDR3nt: TGTGCCAGCAGCTTTGCAGGGGGCGCGGAGGGCTACACCTTC
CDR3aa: CASSFAGGAEGYTF

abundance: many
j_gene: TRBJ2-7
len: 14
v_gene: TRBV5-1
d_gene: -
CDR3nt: TGCGCCAGCAGCTTGGAATGGGGACACTACGAGCAGTACTTC
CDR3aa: CASSLEWGHYEQYF

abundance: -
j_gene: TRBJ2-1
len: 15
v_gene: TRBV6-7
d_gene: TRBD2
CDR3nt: TGTGCCAGCCCCCTCCCCCGGGAGGGCCTCGATGAGCAGCTTTTC
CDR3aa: CASPLPREGLDEQLF

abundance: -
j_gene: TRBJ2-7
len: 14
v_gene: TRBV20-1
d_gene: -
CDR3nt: TGCAGTGCTAGAGATGTACTAGCATCCTACGAGCAGTACTTC
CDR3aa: CSARDVLASYEQYF

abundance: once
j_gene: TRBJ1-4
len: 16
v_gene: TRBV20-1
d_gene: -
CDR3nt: TGCAGTGCTAGAGAGATGGGGGGGGAGACTAATGAAAAACTGTTTTTT
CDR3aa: CSAREMGGETNEKLFF

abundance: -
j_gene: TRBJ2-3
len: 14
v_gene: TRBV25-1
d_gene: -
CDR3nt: TGTGCCAGCAGTGGTTATTCTAGCACAGATACGCAGTATTTT
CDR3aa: CASSGYSSTDTQYF

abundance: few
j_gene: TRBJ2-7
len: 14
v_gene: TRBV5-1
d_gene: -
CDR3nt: TGCGCCAGCAAATGGGGTGCCTCAACCTACGAGCAGTACTTC
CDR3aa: CASKWGASTYEQYF

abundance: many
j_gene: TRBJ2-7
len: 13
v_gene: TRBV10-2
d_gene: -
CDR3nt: TGCGCCAGCAGACCGGGAGAAAACCACGAGCAGTACTTC
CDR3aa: CASRPGENHEQYF

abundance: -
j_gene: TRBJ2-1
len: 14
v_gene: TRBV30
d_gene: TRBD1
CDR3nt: TGTGCCTGGAGTGAGGGGGCCTTCTACGATGAGCAGTTCTTC
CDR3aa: CAWSEGAFYDEQFF

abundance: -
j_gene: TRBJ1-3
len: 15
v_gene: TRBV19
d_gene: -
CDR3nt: TGTGCCAGTAGTGCGGGACCCTTGCATGGAAACACCATATATTTT
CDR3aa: CASSAGPLHGNTIYF

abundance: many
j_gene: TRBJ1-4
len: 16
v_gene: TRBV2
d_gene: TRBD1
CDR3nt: TGTGCCAGCAGGGGATCCGACAGGGTAAACGATGAAAAACTGTTTTTT
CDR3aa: CASRGSDRVNDEKLFF

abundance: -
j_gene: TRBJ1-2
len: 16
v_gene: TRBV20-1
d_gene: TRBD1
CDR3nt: TGCAGTGCTTCTAGTGACGGACAGGGGGCGAAGGATGGCTACACCTTC
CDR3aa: CSASSDGQGAKDGYTF

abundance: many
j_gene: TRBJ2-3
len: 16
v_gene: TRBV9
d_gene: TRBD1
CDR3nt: TGTGCCAGCAGCCCCCCGGGACAGGGTTTTGGGGATACGCAGTATTTT
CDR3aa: CASSPPGQGFGDTQYF

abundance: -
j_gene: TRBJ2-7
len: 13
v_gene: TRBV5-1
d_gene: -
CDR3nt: TGCGCTTCCTCCGAGGCCGGGGTCCACGAGCAGTACTTC
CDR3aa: CASSEAGVHEQYF

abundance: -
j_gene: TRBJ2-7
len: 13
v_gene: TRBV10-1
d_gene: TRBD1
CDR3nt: TGCGCCAGCAACGGACAGGGGAGATACGAGCAGTACTTC
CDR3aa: CASNGQGRYEQYF